This TCR beta chain was identified during a study of control samples from healthy donors and cancer patients. V shed 4 bases, J shed 3 bases, and the junction held 5 bases outside the gene matches. The CDR3 spans 13 residues. From germline, CDR1 is GTSNPN and CDR2 SVGIG (reference sequence). The assay was immunoSEQ multiplex PCR, and TCRdb's table has in-frame clones only and misses some. The sample includes some 210,000 clones, 91% of them seen just once. Sequenced material: blood. The chain recombines TRBV30 with TRBJ1-1, with 7 bases lining up with TRBD1. This clonotype was obtained from a young man in good health. This CDR3 is CAWMGTADTEAFF. For the CDR3, the DNA is TGTGCCTGGATGGGGACAGCCGACACTGAAGCTTTCTTT.